The clone carrying this T cell receptor beta chain was found a few times. Antigen specificity is unknown. TCRdb redid the calling of the reads with MiXCR, one entry per CDR3 protein. The data show roughly 700,000 distinct CDR3 sequences, with around a third seen just once and about 18% held by the top ten. This entry is derived from a study of T cell repertoires in cytomegalovirus infection. Overall study: The public TCR beta signatures pointed to both CMV infection and matching HLA type. Study-level results: Ex vivo, HLA-C-restricted CMV-specific TCR beta clonotypes prevailed over the rest of the response. The study identified carriers of CMV plus the relevant HLA from cumulative public TCR beta family frequency.

Deletions cut 0 bases from V and 7 bases from J, with 15 bases between. The germline CDR1 and CDR2 sequences are SEHNR and FQNEAQ (reference sequence). This CDR3 has 15 amino acids. The sequenced sample was cultured PBMCs, obtained from culture after CMV antigen stimulation. The rearrangement joins TRBV7-9 to TRBJ1-1; D remains unclear. This receptor was identified in a human donor in good health (CMV status not recorded). Some clones in this sample may be carry-over from other donors' samples. The CDR3 spells CASSLAVSVMGEAFF. The CDR3 nucleotides are TGTGCCAGCAGCTTAGCGGTCAGTGTGATGGGTGAAGCTTTCTTT.